This record looks at one T cell receptor (beta chain) sequence and its context. At least ten counts were recorded for this clonotype. Which antigen it targets is not known. No much larger clonotype is one base removed from it; base qualities were not supplied. The run used an Illumina HiSeq 2500. TCR beta libraries were prepared by quantitative 5'-RACE with molecular barcodes. In the original analysis: A new computational method based on a probabilistic model of VDJ rearrangement was used to identify disease-linked TCR variants. The public reads were run again by TCRdb, first through fastp at Q25 and then through MiXCR, and only productive beta chains were kept. Under each unique CDR3 protein, matching rows form one entry showing the most common genes and DNA. These V and J calls rely on TCRdb rather than the paper's analysis. This sample comprises about 460,000 distinct CDR3 sequences, about 5.4% of them detected only once. The ten largest clones add up to roughly 3.5% of the sample.

The sample is drawn from a study of CD8 T cells in ankylosing spondylitis (dated by TCRdb to the late 2010s). In the study overall: The study profiled T cell receptor beta repertoires in healthy donors and ankylosing spondylitis patients to find disease-linked TCR variants. The full study cohort comprised 20 to 30 ankylosing spondylitis patients and roughly 110 healthy donors. Peripheral blood was sampled, and synovial fluid was additionally collected from ankylosing spondylitis patients.

Overall results and qualifications from the work: The disease-linked clones were reported as significantly enriched in matched synovial fluid samples from ankylosing spondylitis patients. Some motif variants had previously been reported in the synovial fluid and blood of reactive arthritis patients, which suggests shared mechanisms of disease initiation. The disease-linked clones had a CD8+ phenotype and were found at relatively low frequencies in peripheral blood. Blood from ankylosing spondylitis patients appeared to be characterized by a TCR beta motif made up of fewer than ten highly homologous amino acid variants.

The CDR3 spans 15 residues, from the cysteine through the phenylalanine. Of all the DNA, just the CDR3 is kept, 45 bases in frame from base 1. The germline V gene sets CDR1 to MDHEN and CDR2 to SYDVKM. Trimming costs V 6 bases and J 0 bases, and their ends lie 14 bases apart. This sequence was found in a male donor with ankylosing spondylitis. This receptor chain uses TRBV28 and TRBJ1-1, and possibly TRBD1, on 5 matching bases. Material for sequencing was blood, either unsorted or a sorted T cell fraction (not recorded which). Read as DNA, the sequence is TGTGCCAGCAGGGCCGGGGGTTCCATGAACACTGAAGCTTTCTTT. The encoded protein is CASRAGGSMNTEAFF.